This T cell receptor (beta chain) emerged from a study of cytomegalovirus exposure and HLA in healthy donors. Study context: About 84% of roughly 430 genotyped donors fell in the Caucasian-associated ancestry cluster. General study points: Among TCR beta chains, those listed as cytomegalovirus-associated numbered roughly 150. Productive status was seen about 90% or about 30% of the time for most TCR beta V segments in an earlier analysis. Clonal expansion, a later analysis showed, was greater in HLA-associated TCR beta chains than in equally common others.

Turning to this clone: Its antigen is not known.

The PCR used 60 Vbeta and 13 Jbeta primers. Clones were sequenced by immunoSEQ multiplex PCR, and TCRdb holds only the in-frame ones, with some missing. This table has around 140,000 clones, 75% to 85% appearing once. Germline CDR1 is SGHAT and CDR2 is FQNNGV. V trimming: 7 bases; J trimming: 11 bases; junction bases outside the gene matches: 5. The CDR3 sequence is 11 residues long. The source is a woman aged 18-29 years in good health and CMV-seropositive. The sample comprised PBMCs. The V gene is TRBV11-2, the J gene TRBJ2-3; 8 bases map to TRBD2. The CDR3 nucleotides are TGTGCCAGCACTTTGGGACTAGGGCAGTATTTT. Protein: CASTLGLGQYF.